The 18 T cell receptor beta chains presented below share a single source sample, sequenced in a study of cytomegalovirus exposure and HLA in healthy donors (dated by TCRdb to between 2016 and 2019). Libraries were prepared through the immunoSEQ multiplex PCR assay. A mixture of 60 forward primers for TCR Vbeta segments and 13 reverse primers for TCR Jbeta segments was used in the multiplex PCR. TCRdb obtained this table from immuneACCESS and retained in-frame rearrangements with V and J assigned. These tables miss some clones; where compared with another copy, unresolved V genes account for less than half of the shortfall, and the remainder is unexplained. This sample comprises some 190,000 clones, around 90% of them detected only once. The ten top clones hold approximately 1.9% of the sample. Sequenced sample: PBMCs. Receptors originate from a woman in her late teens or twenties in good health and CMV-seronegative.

This CDR3 is CASSGGVNTGELFF. CDR3 sequence (DNA): TGTGCCAGCAGTGGGGGGGTAAACACCGGGGAGCTGTTTTTT. This chain links TRBV2 with TRBJ2-2; a possible D gene is TRBD2 (6 bases). V was cut by 4 bases and J by 2 bases, with 8 bases left in between. The CDR3 totals 14 residues. The germline V gene has CDR1 SNHLY and CDR2 FYNNEI. Supplemented by reference TRBV2 and TRBJ2-2, the full variable domain reads EPEVTQTPSHQVTQMGQEVILRCVPISNHLYFYWYRQILGQKVEFLVSFYNNEISEKSEIFDDQFSVERPDGSNFTLKIRSTKLEDSAMYFCASSGGVNTGELFFGEGSRLTVL.

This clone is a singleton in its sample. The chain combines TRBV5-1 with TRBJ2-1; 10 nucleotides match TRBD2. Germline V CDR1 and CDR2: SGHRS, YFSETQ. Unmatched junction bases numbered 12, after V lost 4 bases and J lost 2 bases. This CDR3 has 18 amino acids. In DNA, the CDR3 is TGCGCCAGCAGCGAGGGTAGCGGGGGGTCAAACCCCTACAATGAGCAGTTCTTC. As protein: CASSEGSGGSNPYNEQFF.

In nucleotides, the CDR3 is TGTGCCAGCGGACTAGGGACTAGCGGGAGAGGGGAGACCCAGTACTTC. As protein: CASGLGTSGRGETQYF. J is TRBJ2-5 and V is TRBV2; 14 bases map to TRBD2. The junction had 10 bases not matched to a gene; V was cut back by 8 bases and J by 5 bases. This CDR3 is built from 16 residues. Germline CDR1 reads SNHLY; CDR2 reads FYNNEI. The whole variable domain, filled in from reference TRBV2 and TRBJ2-5, reads EPEVTQTPSHQVTQMGQEVILRCVPISNHLYFYWYRQILGQKVEFLVSFYNNEISEKSEIFDDQFSVERPDGSNFTLKIRSTKLEDSAMYFCASGLGTSGRGETQYFGPGTRLLVL.

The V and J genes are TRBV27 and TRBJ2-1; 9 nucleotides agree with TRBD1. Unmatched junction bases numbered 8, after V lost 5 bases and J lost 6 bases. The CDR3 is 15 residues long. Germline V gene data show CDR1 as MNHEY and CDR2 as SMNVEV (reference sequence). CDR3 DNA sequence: TGTGCCAGCAGTAACCGGGACAGGGTGGGCAATGAGCAGTTCTTC. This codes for CASSNRDRVGNEQFF.

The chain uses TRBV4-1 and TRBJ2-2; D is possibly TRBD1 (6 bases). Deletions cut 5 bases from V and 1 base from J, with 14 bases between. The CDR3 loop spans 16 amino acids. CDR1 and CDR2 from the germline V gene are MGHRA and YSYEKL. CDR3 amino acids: CASSYTPDRNTGELFF. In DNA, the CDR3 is TGCGCCAGCAGCTACACACCGGACAGGAACACCGGGGAGCTGTTTTTT.

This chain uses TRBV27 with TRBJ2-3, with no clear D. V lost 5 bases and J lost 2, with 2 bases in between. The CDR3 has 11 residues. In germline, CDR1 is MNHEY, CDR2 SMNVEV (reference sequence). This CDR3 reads CASSHTDTQYF. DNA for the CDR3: TGTGCCAGCAGTCACACAGATACGCAGTATTTT.

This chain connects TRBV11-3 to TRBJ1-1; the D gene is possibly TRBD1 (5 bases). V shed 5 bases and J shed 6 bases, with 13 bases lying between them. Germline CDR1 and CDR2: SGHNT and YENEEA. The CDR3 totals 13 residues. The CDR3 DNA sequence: TGTGCCAGCAGCCGGGGGGTCTGGTCTGAAGCTTTCTTT. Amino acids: CASSRGVWSEAFF.

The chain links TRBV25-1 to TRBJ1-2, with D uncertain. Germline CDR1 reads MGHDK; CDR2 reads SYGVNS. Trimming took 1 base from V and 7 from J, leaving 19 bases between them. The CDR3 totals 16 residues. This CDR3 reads CASSESGEPRGGGYTF. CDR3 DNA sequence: TGTGCCAGCAGTGAATCTGGAGAGCCTCGGGGTGGTGGCTACACCTTC.

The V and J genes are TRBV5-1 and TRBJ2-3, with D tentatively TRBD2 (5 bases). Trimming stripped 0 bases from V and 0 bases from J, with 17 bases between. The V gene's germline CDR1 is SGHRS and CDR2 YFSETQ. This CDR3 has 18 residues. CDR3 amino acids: CASSLAVRRTTSTDTQYF. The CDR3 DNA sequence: TGCGCCAGCAGCTTGGCCGTCCGGAGGACCACAAGCACAGATACGCAGTATTTT.

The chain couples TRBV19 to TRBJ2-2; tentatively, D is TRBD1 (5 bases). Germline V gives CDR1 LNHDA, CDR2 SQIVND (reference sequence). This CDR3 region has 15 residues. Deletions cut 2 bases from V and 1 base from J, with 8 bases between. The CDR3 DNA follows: TGTGCCAGTAGTATAAGGGGCCAGAACACCGGGGAGCTGTTTTTT. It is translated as CASSIRGQNTGELFF.

Written as DNA, the CDR3 is TGTGCCAGTAGTAATTACGGTTCTGGAGCCTATGGCTACACCTTC. Its translation is CASSNYGSGAYGYTF. The chain has TRBV19 and TRBJ1-2; the D is unclear. The germline gives CDR1 LNHDA, CDR2 SQIVND (reference sequence). This CDR3 comprises 15 residues. Trimming took 4 bases from V and 4 from J, leaving 16 bases between them.

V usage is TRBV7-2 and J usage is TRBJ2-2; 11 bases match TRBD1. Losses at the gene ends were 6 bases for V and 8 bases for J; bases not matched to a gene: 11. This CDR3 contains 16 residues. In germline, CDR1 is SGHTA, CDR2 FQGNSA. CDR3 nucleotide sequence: TGTGCCAGCAGGGGGCTGTGGACAGGGGGCATTGGGGAGCTGTTTTTT. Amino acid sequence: CASRGLWTGGIGELFF.

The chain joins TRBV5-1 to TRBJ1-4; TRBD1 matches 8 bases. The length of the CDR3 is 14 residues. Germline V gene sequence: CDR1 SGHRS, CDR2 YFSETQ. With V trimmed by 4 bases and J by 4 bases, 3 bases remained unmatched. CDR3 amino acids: CASSQGQVNEKLFF. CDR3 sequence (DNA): TGCGCCAGCAGCCAGGGACAGGTTAATGAAAAACTGTTTTTT. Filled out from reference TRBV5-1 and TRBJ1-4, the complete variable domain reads KAGVTQTPRYLIKTRGQQVTLSCSPISGHRSVSWYQQTPGQGLQFLFEYFSETQRNKGNFPGRFSGRQFSNSRSEMNVSTLELGDSALYLCASSQGQVNEKLFFGSGTQLSVL.

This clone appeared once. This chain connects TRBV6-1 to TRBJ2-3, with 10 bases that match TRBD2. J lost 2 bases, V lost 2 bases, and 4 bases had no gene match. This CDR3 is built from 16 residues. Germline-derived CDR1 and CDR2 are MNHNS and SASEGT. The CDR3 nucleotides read TGTGCCAGCAGTGAAACCAGCGGGGGGGACACAGATACGCAGTATTTT. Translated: CASSETSGGDTDTQYF.

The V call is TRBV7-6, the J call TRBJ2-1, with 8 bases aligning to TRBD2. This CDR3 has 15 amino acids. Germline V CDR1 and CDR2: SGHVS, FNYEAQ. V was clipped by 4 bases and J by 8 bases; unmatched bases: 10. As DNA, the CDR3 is TGTGCCAGCAGCTCCTTAGCGGGGAGGGGCGATGAGCAGTTCTTC. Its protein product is CASSSLAGRGDEQFF.

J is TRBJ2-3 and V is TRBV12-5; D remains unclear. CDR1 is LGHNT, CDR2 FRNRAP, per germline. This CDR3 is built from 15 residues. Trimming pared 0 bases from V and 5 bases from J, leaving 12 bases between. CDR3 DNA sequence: TGTGCTAGTGGTTTGGTTAGACCACAGCAAGATACGCAGTATTTT. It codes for CASGLVRPQQDTQYF.

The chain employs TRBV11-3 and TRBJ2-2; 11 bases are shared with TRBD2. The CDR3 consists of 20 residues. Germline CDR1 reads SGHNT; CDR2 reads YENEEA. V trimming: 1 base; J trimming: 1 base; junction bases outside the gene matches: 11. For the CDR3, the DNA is TGTGCCAGCAGCTTAGGCACCGTTAGCGGGAGGGCCTTGAACACCGGGGAGCTGTTTTTT. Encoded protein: CASSLGTVSGRALNTGELFF.

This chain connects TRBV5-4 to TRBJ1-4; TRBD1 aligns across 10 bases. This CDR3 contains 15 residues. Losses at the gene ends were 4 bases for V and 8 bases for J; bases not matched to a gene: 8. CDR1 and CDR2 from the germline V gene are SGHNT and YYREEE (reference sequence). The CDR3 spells CASSTGTGEREKLFF. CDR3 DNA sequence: TGTGCCAGCAGCACCGGGACAGGGGAAAGGGAAAAACTGTTTTTT. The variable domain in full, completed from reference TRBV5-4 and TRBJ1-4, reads ETGVTQSPTHLIKTRGQQVTLRCSSQSGHNTVSWYQQALGQGPQFIFQYYREEENGRGNFPPRFSGLQFPNYSSELNVNALELDDSALYLCASSTGTGEREKLFFGSGTQLSVL.